In its sample, the clone carrying this T cell receptor beta chain was seen once. This sample was taken from a study of blood T cell repertoires in COVID-19. CDR1 and CDR2 from the germline V gene are MNHEY and SMNVEV (reference sequence). With 7 bases removed from V and 7 bases from J, the gap between germline ends came to 10 bases. CDR3 length equals 12 residues. In the original analysis: Reference gene primer amplification yielded estimated nucleated cell counts. Only in-frame clones appear in the TCRdb table, and some are missing; sequencing was by immunoSEQ multiplex PCR. D and trimming were read from the DNA, whereas the V and J calls and clone size are those reported in that table. The sample gives tens of thousands of clones, 75% to 90% of which show up once; about 25% is in the top ten.

This clonotype originated in a woman of 80 years or more with active or convalescent COVID-19. The rearrangement uses TRBV27 and TRBJ1-4; D call uncertain. Sequenced input: peripheral blood. DNA of the CDR3: TGTGCCAGCACCCGGGAGGGTGAAAAACTGTTTTTT. This encodes CASTREGEKLFF.